These 2 T cell receptor beta chains originate from one sample sequenced in a study of T-cell memory formation after mild COVID-19. Each CDR3 protein is one row after TCRdb ran MiXCR on the 5' RACE reads. This sample has 350,000 to 500,000 distinct CDR3 sequences, with 23% found just once. The sample taken for sequencing was PBMCs or a T cell subset sorted from them (not recorded which). Receptors were obtained from an adult woman who had mild COVID-19 (a few samples of this study predate the infection). Cell type and time point are not known.

This clonotype was counted only a few times. The V and J genes are TRBV27 and TRBJ2-2; D not resolved. Trimming stripped 4 bases from V and 0 bases from J, with 6 bases between. CDR3 length: 14 amino acids. Germline loops: CDR1 MNHEY, CDR2 SMNVEV (reference sequence). CDR3 in amino acids: CASSSPANTGELFF. The CDR3 DNA reads as TGTGCCAGCAGTTCTCCGGCGAACACCGGGGAGCTGTTTTTT.

The chain combines TRBV5-1 with TRBJ1-1; a weak D match, TRBD1 (6 bases). Germline assignment: CDR1 SGHRS and CDR2 YFSETQ. This CDR3 has 16 residues. Trimming left V 0 bases short and J 1 base short, with 13 bases between. The CDR3 DNA sequence: TGCGCCAGCAGCTTGGGTTGGGGGCAGGGGAACACTGAAGCTTTCTTT. This codes for CASSLGWGQGNTEAFF. Variable domain in full (rest from reference TRBV5-1 and TRBJ1-1): KAGVTQTPRYLIKTRGQQVTLSCSPISGHRSVSWYQQTPGQGLQFLFEYFSETQRNKGNFPGRFSGRQFSNSRSEMNVSTLELGDSALYLCASSLGWGQGNTEAFFGQGTRLTVV.